This T cell receptor (beta chain) comes out of a study of post-analysis software for immune sequencing data. Study information: Relapsing-remitting, secondary progressive and progressive-relapsing forms of multiple sclerosis all featured among disease courses.

The CDR3 totals 14 residues. V was pared by 1 base and J by 2 bases, with 8 bases between. Germline V CDR1 and CDR2: MGHDK, SYGVNS. TCR beta cDNA libraries included unique molecular identifiers. TCRdb processed the PCR reads anew with MiXCR; each CDR3 protein has one entry. The sample carries about 820,000 distinct CDR3 sequences, approximately 53% recorded once. Findings and limits, study-wide: TRBV segments more frequent in patients than in controls numbered several and included TRBV5-6, TRBV5-1 and TRBV20-1. Significantly decreased normalized Chao1 diversity was recorded for multiple sclerosis patients relative to controls. Samples from a shared batch, those prepared together, strongly co-clustered by F measure.

Of note for this clonotype: Its antigen remains unidentified.

The receptor's source is a girl aged 10-17 years with multiple sclerosis. Sequenced input: blood. The rearrangement links TRBV25-1 to TRBJ1-2; no firm D call. The CDR3 coding sequence is TGTGCCAGCAGTGAATTAGGGCGCAACTATGGCTACACCTTC. It is translated as CASSELGRNYGYTF.